What follows are 17 T cell receptor beta chains derived from one specimen sequenced in a study of shared clonotypes between healthy human individuals. Sequencing used immunoSEQ multiplex PCR; TCRdb keeps in-frame clones, though not all of them. The sample includes roughly 2.2 million clones, more than 85% of them seen just once. Sequencing was done on a sample of naive CD4+ T cells from PBMCs. Subset in this sample: CD45RA+ positively selected. Receptors originate from a man aged 18 to 30 in good health. Some clones in this sample may be carry-over from other donors' samples.

The chain is built from TRBV9 and TRBJ1-1; no clear D gene. Germline V CDR1 and CDR2: SGDLS, YYNGEE. Deletions cut 4 bases from V and 0 bases from J, with 16 bases between. This CDR3 has 16 residues. CDR3 sequence: CASSPHPGLLNTEAFF. The CDR3 DNA is TGTGCCAGCAGCCCCCACCCCGGATTATTGAACACTGAAGCTTTCTTT.

A note on this clone: Additional DNA sequences in this sample encode the identical CDR3. The V gene is TRBV6-6, the J gene TRBJ2-7; 7 positions agree with TRBD2. The CDR3 contains 12 residues. Trimming took 6 bases from V and 7 from J; bases not matched to a gene: 6. CDR1 MNHNY and CDR2 SVGAGI come from the germline V gene (reference sequence). This CDR3 is CASSSTGGEQYF. Here the CDR3 DNA reads TGTGCCAGCAGCTCGACCGGGGGGGAGCAGTACTTC.

J is TRBJ2-7 and V is TRBV6-5; weak D call: TRBD2 (6 bases). The germline V gene encodes CDR1 MNHEY and CDR2 SVGAGI. Trimming pared 2 bases from V and 1 base from J, leaving 12 bases between. The CDR3 loop spans 15 amino acids. For the CDR3, the DNA is TGTGCCAGCAGTTACCTCCTGGGGGGATCCTACGAGCAGTACTTC. Encoded protein: CASSYLLGGSYEQYF.

Comment on this clone: Within the sample, other DNA sequences also encode this same CDR3. The V and J genes are TRBV7-2 and TRBJ2-1; no clear D gene. Trimming took off 2 bases at V and 2 bases at J, with 1 base between the two ends. The length of the CDR3 is 12 residues. The germline CDR1 and CDR2 sequences are SGHTA and FQGNSA. The CDR3 region is CASSLTYNEQFF. The CDR3 DNA is TGTGCCAGCAGCTTAACCTACAATGAGCAGTTCTTC.

This chain uses TRBV11-2 with TRBJ2-3; possibly TRBD2 for D (5 bases). CDR3 length: 14 amino acids. Trimming took 4 bases from V and 3 from J, leaving 11 bases between them. Germline assignment: CDR1 SGHAT and CDR2 FQNNGV. Here the CDR3 reads CASSSPPGTDTQYF. Written as DNA, the CDR3 is TGTGCCAGCAGCTCCCCCCCGGGGACAGATACGCAGTATTTT.

The rearrangement uses TRBV7-9 and TRBJ1-1, with D unclear. Trimming left V 3 bases short and J 3 bases short, with 11 bases between. This CDR3 is 14 amino acids long. Germline V lookup: CDR1 SEHNR, CDR2 FQNEAQ (reference sequence). In nucleotides, the CDR3 is TGTGCCAGCAGCTTTAACGGGATATACACTGAAGCTTTCTTT. Translation gives CASSFNGIYTEAFF.

J is TRBJ1-1 and V is TRBV7-9; a possible D gene is TRBD1 (6 bases). The CDR3 runs 16 residues. V lost 3 bases and J lost 1, with 15 bases in between. Germline CDR1 and CDR2: SEHNR and FQNEAQ (reference sequence). The CDR3 nucleotides read TGTGCCAGCAGCTTTCTTCGGACAGCTCCGAACACTGAAGCTTTCTTT. Amino acids: CASSFLRTAPNTEAFF. Filled out from reference TRBV7-9 and TRBJ1-1, the complete variable domain reads DTGVSQNPRHKITKRGQNVTFRCDPISEHNRLYWYRQTLGQGPEFLTYFQNEAQLEKSRLLSDRFSAERPKGSFSTLEIQRTEQGDSAMYLCASSFLRTAPNTEAFFGQGTRLTVV.

In regard to this clone: This may come from a read error, since a much larger clone is one base off. The V and J genes are TRBV28 and TRBJ2-1; 9 bases map to TRBD2. The CDR3 covers 15 residues. Germline lookup yields CDR1 MDHEN and CDR2 SYDVKM. V gave up 5 bases and J gave up 0 bases; unmatched junction bases: 2. The CDR3 nucleotides are TGTGCCAGCAGTGTTAGCGGGAGCTCCTACAATGAGCAGTTCTTC. Protein: CASSVSGSSYNEQFF.

V and J are TRBV19 and TRBJ1-2; D is undetermined. V shed 4 bases and J shed 8 bases, with 11 bases lying between them. Germline CDR1 is LNHDA and CDR2 is SQIVND (reference sequence). CDR3 length: 12 amino acids. The CDR3 DNA sequence: TGTGCCAGTAGTACTAGGAGGGAAGGCTACACCTTC. It encodes CASSTRREGYTF.

The chain links TRBV28 to TRBJ2-7; 9 bases map to TRBD2. Trimming removed 7 bases from V and 7 bases from J; junction bases left unmatched: 5. The CDR3 contains 12 residues. Germline CDR1 and CDR2: MDHEN and SYDVKM. The DNA of the CDR3 is TGTGCCAGCAACCAGCGGGAGGAAGAGCAGTACTTC. Translation gives CASNQREEEQYF.

V and J are TRBV5-1 and TRBJ2-7; 7 bases fit TRBD2. J was trimmed by 2 bases and V by 0 bases; bases with no gene match: 5. The CDR3 is made up of 15 amino acids. Per the germline V gene, CDR1 is SGHRS and CDR2 is YFSETQ. This CDR3 reads CASSLDLADAYEQYF. CDR3 bases: TGCGCCAGCAGCTTGGACCTAGCGGACGCCTACGAGCAGTACTTC.

J is TRBJ2-3 and V is TRBV5-1; 9 bases line up with TRBD2. J lost 2 bases, V lost 3 bases, and 7 bases had no gene match. The CDR3 covers 16 residues. The germline CDR1 and CDR2 sequences are SGHRS and YFSETQ. In nucleotides, the CDR3 is TGCGCCAGCAGCTATCGACTAGCGGAAGCCACAGATACGCAGTATTTT. Amino acid sequence: CASSYRLAEATDTQYF.

V gene TRBV28 combines with J gene TRBJ1-3; D is possibly TRBD1 (6 bases). V was trimmed by 7 bases and J by 7 bases, leaving 20 bases between them. The CDR3 sequence is 15 residues long. From germline, CDR1 is MDHEN and CDR2 SYDVKM. The CDR3 protein is CASTSGGARRNTIYF. The CDR3 DNA reads TGTGCCAGCACTTCTGGGGGGGCTCGGCGCAACACCATATATTTT.

The J gene is TRBJ2-7, the V gene TRBV7-8; D perhaps matches TRBD2 (6 bases). V was cut by 5 bases and J by 1 base, with 12 bases left in between. CDR1 is SGHVS and CDR2 is FQNEAQ in the germline V gene. This CDR3 region has 14 residues. CDR3 loop: CASSRAGKSYEQYF. CDR3 nucleotides: TGTGCCAGCAGCCGTGCGGGGAAGTCCTACGAGCAGTACTTC.

The chain recombines TRBV6-5 with TRBJ2-1; unclear D gene. The CDR3 runs to 13 residues. The germline V and J ends were trimmed by 6 bases and 4 bases, with 10 bases remaining between them. Germline loops: CDR1 MNHEY, CDR2 SVGAGI. CDR3 amino acids: CASSHGGYNEQFF. CDR3 DNA: TGTGCCAGCAGCCACGGTGGGTACAATGAGCAGTTCTTC.

The chain links TRBV5-3 to TRBJ2-3, with unresolved D. TRBV5-3 is an ORF for which the function is uncertain. The germline V and J ends were trimmed by 8 bases and 6 bases, with 19 bases remaining between them. The CDR3 runs 14 residues. Here the CDR3 reads CARTQKAPRDTQYF. CDR3 nucleotides: TGTGCCAGGACTCAAAAGGCGCCTCGGGATACGCAGTATTTT.

J is TRBJ2-3 and V is TRBV7-3; maybe TRBD2 (6 bases). CDR1 is SGHTA and CDR2 is FQGTGA in the germline V gene. This CDR3 is built from 17 residues. V lost 5 bases and J 1 base, leaving 19 bases between the germline ends. The DNA for the CDR3 is TGTGCCAGCAGCCGCCTCGGAGGTAGCGGAGGCACAGATACGCAGTATTTT. Translated: CASSRLGGSGGTDTQYF.